Below are 29 T cell receptor beta chains sequenced from a single sample in a study of vaccination effects on CD4 cells after COVID-19. Profiling relied on immunoSEQ multiplex PCR, and the TCRdb table lists in-frame clones only, not all of them. The repertoire consists of approximately 30,000 clones, with 70% to 85% occurring once and the leading ten covering more than 12%. These receptors' targets are unknown. Cultured cells yielded isolated CD4+ T cells after less than 11 days. Two-dose vaccination with either BNT162b2 or mRNA-1273 was given to the participants. Source: CD4+ T cells from PBMCs cultured without peptide, taken after COVID-19 vaccination. All receptors come from a human donor who received a COVID-19 vaccine.

CDR3 loop: CASRYTSTDTQYF. CDR3 nucleotides: TGTGCCAGCAGATACACAAGCACAGATACGCAGTATTTT. This chain connects TRBV4-2 to TRBJ2-3, with no clear D. V was pared by 6 bases and J by 0 bases, with 7 bases between. This CDR3 has 13 amino acids. CDR1 LGHNA and CDR2 YNFKEQ come from the germline V gene.

This clone was observed a few times. The rearrangement uses TRBV3-1 (or the pseudogene TRBV3-2) and TRBJ1-2; TRBD1 is a possible D gene (6 bases). Looked up from germline, CDR1 is LGHDT and CDR2 is YNNKEL (reference sequence). V shed 0 bases and J shed 6 bases, with 17 bases lying between them. The CDR3 is made up of 16 amino acids. CDR3 region: CASSQDRGGALDGYTF. For the CDR3, the DNA is TGTGCCAGCAGCCAAGATCGCGGGGGCGCTTTGGATGGCTACACCTTC.

This clone was observed a few times. The rearrangement joins TRBV4-2 to TRBJ2-3; D remains unclear. V was trimmed by 0 bases and J by 3 bases, leaving 13 bases between them. This CDR3 is 16 amino acids long. Germline CDR1 and CDR2: LGHNA and YNFKEQ. The CDR3 here is CASSQDVGRITDTQYF. For the CDR3, the DNA is TGTGCCAGCAGCCAAGACGTTGGCCGGATAACAGATACGCAGTATTTT.

The gene calls are TRBV25-1 and TRBJ2-7; the D call may be TRBD1 or TRBD2 (5 bases each). V dropped 0 bases and J dropped 3 bases, with 6 bases sitting between them. The CDR3 has 13 residues. Germline assignment: CDR1 MGHDK and CDR2 SYGVNS. The CDR3 sequence is CASSEYGGYEQYF. The CDR3, as DNA: TGTGCCAGCAGTGAATATGGGGGCTACGAGCAGTACTTC.

The chain joins TRBV19 to TRBJ1-1, with TRBD1 identical over 7 bases. The CDR3 has 15 residues. Losses at the gene ends were 8 bases for V and 1 base for J; bases not matched to a gene: 10. Per the germline V gene, CDR1 is LNHDA and CDR2 is SQIVND (reference sequence). The DNA for the CDR3 is TGTGCCAGTCACACCGGGACAGCACCGAACACTGAAGCTTTCTTT. This sequence encodes CASHTGTAPNTEAFF.

The chain is built from TRBV6-5 and TRBJ2-2; D remains ambiguous. V was clipped by 6 bases and J by 1 base, with 9 bases between them. Germline values: CDR1 MNHEY, CDR2 SVGAGI. This CDR3 region has 14 residues. The CDR3 coding sequence is TGTGCCAGCAGGCGCCCGGGGAACACCGGGGAGCTGTTTTTT. Its translation: CASRRPGNTGELFF.

J is TRBJ1-5 and V is TRBV28; a weak D match, TRBD1 (5 bases). The CDR3 loop spans 15 amino acids. Trimming took off 6 bases at V and 0 bases at J, with 12 bases between the two ends. Germline loops: CDR1 MDHEN, CDR2 SYDVKM. The CDR3 protein is CASRSPQGSNQPQHF. The CDR3 region has the DNA TGTGCCAGCAGGAGTCCTCAGGGTAGCAATCAGCCCCAGCATTTT.

In DNA, the CDR3 is TGTGCCACCAGTCGTGGCTCGAACACCGGGGAGCTGTTTTTT. Translating it yields CATSRGSNTGELFF. This rearrangement joins TRBV24-1 to TRBJ2-2, with D unclear. Germline CDR1 and CDR2: KGHDR and SFDVKD. The ends were cut back, 6 bases at V and 0 bases at J, with 7 bases in the middle. The CDR3 consists of 14 residues.

The V call is TRBV27, the J call TRBJ1-1; D gene uncertain. Germline CDR1 is MNHEY and CDR2 is SMNVEV (reference sequence). V lost 5 bases to trimming and J lost 3 bases, with 13 bases between them. This CDR3 is built from 14 residues. CDR3 nucleotides: TGTGCCAGCAGTGGAATAGTGGAGGACACTGAAGCTTTCTTT. This gives the protein CASSGIVEDTEAFF.

The chain couples TRBV10-1 to TRBJ2-5; D is uncertain. Germline lookup yields CDR1 WNHNN and CDR2 SYGVQD (reference sequence). CDR3 length equals 18 residues. V dropped 2 bases and J dropped 1 base, with 20 bases sitting between them. This CDR3 is CASSEPWPLSAVQETQYF. The DNA of the CDR3 is TGCGCCAGCAGTGAGCCATGGCCGCTTTCGGCAGTCCAAGAGACCCAGTACTTC.

The chain is built from TRBV21-1 and TRBJ1-4. TRBV21-1 is a known pseudogene. The CDR3 loop spans 12 amino acids. DNA of the CDR3: TGTGCCAGCGTACGGGGGCCGTCCGAACTGTTTTTT. Encoded protein: CASVRGPSELFF.

The V and J genes are TRBV7-2 and TRBJ1-2; TRBD1 matches at 8 bases. V lost 1 base to trimming and J lost 7 bases; unmatched junction nucleotides: 14. This CDR3 contains 17 residues. The germline CDR1 and CDR2 sequences are SGHTA and FQGNSA. The CDR3 here is CASSLGARGLSNFGYTF. CDR3 bases: TGTGCCAGCAGCTTAGGGGCCAGGGGGCTAAGTAATTTTGGCTACACCTTC.

DNA for the CDR3: TGCGCCAGCATGTTCCGGGACAGGGTCCCGGGATACGAGCAGTACTTC. Its translation: CASMFRDRVPGYEQYF. The rearrangement joins TRBV4-1 to TRBJ2-7; TRBD1 matches 9 bases. J was trimmed by 4 bases and V by 7 bases; bases with no gene match: 14. The CDR3 loop spans 16 amino acids. CDR1 MGHRA and CDR2 YSYEKL come from the germline V gene.

The chain is built from TRBV3-1 (or the pseudogene TRBV3-2) and TRBJ1-1; D possibly corresponds to TRBD1 (6 bases). V dropped 4 bases and J dropped 6 bases, with 30 bases sitting between them. Germline loops: CDR1 LGHDT, CDR2 YNNKEL (reference sequence). CDR3 length: 19 residues. This CDR3 reads CASSPDQVFAGTRASEAFF. The CDR3 nucleotides read TGTGCCAGCAGCCCGGACCAAGTATTTGCCGGGACAAGGGCGTCTGAAGCTTTCTTT.

This clone was observed a few times. This chain joins TRBV6-2 or TRBV6-3 and TRBJ1-1, with TRBD1 identical over 7 bases. The CDR3 loop spans 16 amino acids. Trimming removed 6 bases from V and 4 bases from J; junction bases left unmatched: 14. Germline V gene sequence: CDR1 MNHEY, CDR2 SVGEGT. CDR3 protein: CASSPRQGRRSTEAFF. DNA for the CDR3: TGTGCCAGCAGCCCTAGACAGGGCCGTCGGTCCACTGAAGCTTTCTTT.

The V and J genes are TRBV7-6 and TRBJ2-3; 7 bases fit TRBD1. V lost 5 bases to trimming and J lost 0 bases; unmatched junction nucleotides: 8. In germline, CDR1 is SGHVS, CDR2 FNYEAQ. CDR3 length: 16 amino acids. CDR3 DNA sequence: TGTGCCAGCAGCCGAGGGACAGCTTCTAGCACAGATACGCAGTATTTT. It yields the protein CASSRGTASSTDTQYF. Using reference TRBV7-6 and TRBJ2-3 for the parts outside the CDR3, the full variable domain is GAGVSQSPRYKVTKRGQDVALRCDPISGHVSLYWYRQALGQGPEFLTYFNYEAQQDKSGLPNDRFSAERPEGSISTLTIQRTEQRDSAMYRCASSRGTASSTDTQYFGPGTRLTVL.

The rearrangement joins TRBV7-2 to TRBJ2-1, with 7 bases aligning to TRBD1. CDR3 length equals 15 residues. The germline V gene has CDR1 SGHTA and CDR2 FQGNSA. The V gene end was trimmed by 1 base and the J gene end by 4 bases; junction bases not matched to a gene: 4. As DNA, the CDR3 is TGTGCCAGCAGCTTAGGACAGGGCCTTTACAATGAGCAGTTCTTC. Residues: CASSLGQGLYNEQFF.

V and J are TRBV7-3 and TRBJ2-3; D is uncertain. This CDR3 comprises 13 residues. The ends were cut back, 5 bases at V and 6 bases at J, with 12 bases in the middle. The V gene's germline CDR1 is SGHTA and CDR2 FQGTGA. In DNA form, the CDR3 reads TGTGCCAGCAGCGCTGGGGTAGGGGATACGCAGTATTTT. Its translation: CASSAGVGDTQYF.

The chain has TRBV2 and TRBJ1-1; 10 bases are a match to TRBD1. This CDR3 region has 15 residues. From germline, CDR1 is SNHLY and CDR2 FYNNEI. With V trimmed by 6 bases and J by 6 bases, 10 bases remained unmatched. The CDR3 DNA reads TGTGCCAGCAGGGAGACAGGGGGCGCGATCGCTGAAGCTTTCTTT. It translates to CASRETGGAIAEAFF.

The rearrangement uses TRBV5-4 and TRBJ1-1; D gene ambiguous. V was trimmed by 4 bases and J by 6 bases, leaving 16 bases between them. Germline assignment: CDR1 SGHNT and CDR2 YYREEE (reference sequence). This CDR3 region has 14 residues. The CDR3 loop is CASSPGRRTAEAFF. CDR3 sequence (DNA): TGTGCCAGCAGCCCGGGCCGAAGGACGGCTGAAGCTTTCTTT.

The rearrangement links TRBV19 to TRBJ2-3; weak D call: TRBD1 (7 bases). Germline assignment: CDR1 LNHDA and CDR2 SQIVND (reference sequence). This CDR3 is built from 15 residues. The V and J ends lost 5 bases and 8 bases respectively, with 20 bases between them. DNA of the CDR3: TGTGCCAGTAGTGCTGGACTCACCCAGGGGGGTACGCAGTATTTT. It translates to CASSAGLTQGGTQYF. Based on the CDR3 plus reference TRBV19 and TRBJ2-3, the full variable domain is DGGITQSPKYLFRKEGQNVTLSCEQNLNHDAMYWYRQDPGQGLRLIYYSQIVNDFQKGDIAEGYSVSREKKESFPLTVTSAQKNPTAFYLCASSAGLTQGGTQYFGPGTRLTVL.

The chain joins TRBV6-5 to TRBJ2-3; D is perhaps TRBD1 (6 bases). The CDR3 runs 15 residues. Germline lookup yields CDR1 MNHEY and CDR2 SVGAGI. The V gene lost 6 bases and the J gene lost 1 base, with 14 bases spanning the gap. DNA for the CDR3: TGTGCCAGCAGAGAGCGGTCAGGGGGCACAGATACGCAGTATTTT. Translating gives CASRERSGGTDTQYF.

The CDR3: CASSEHPGGPLDTQYF. The DNA of the CDR3 is TGTGCCAGCAGTGAACATCCGGGAGGGCCGTTAGATACGCAGTATTTT. The chain is built from TRBV6-1 and TRBJ2-3, with 8 bases aligning to TRBD2. V was pared by 2 bases and J by 5 bases, with 9 bases of the junction left unmatched. The CDR3 totals 16 residues. Per the germline V gene, CDR1 is MNHNS and CDR2 is SASEGT.

V and J are TRBV6-5 and TRBJ1-1, with unresolved D. Trimming left V 8 bases short and J 5 bases short, with 9 bases between. Germline CDR1 is MNHEY and CDR2 is SVGAGI. The CDR3 loop spans 11 amino acids. The CDR3 DNA reads TGTGCCAGCCTGATCTATACTGAAGCTTTCTTT. It is translated as CASLIYTEAFF.

The rearrangement links TRBV10-3 to TRBJ2-7; the match to TRBD2 covers 9 bases. Per germline, CDR1 ENHRY and CDR2 SYGVKD. Trimming took 3 bases from V and 0 from J; bases not matched to a gene: 0. The CDR3 length is 14 residues. The chain's CDR3 is CAISDSGSSYEQYF. The CDR3, as DNA: TGTGCCATCAGTGATAGCGGGAGCTCCTACGAGCAGTACTTC.

The genes are TRBV9 and TRBJ2-3, with D possibly being TRBD2 (6 bases). Germline-derived CDR1 and CDR2 are SGDLS and YYNGEE. V was pared by 0 bases and J by 2 bases, with 10 bases between. CDR3 length: 15 amino acids. The CDR3, as DNA: TGTGCCAGCAGCGTAGGACTAGGGGACACAGATACGCAGTATTTT. Translated, it gives CASSVGLGDTDTQYF.

The genes are TRBV2 and TRBJ1-6; TRBD1 matches at 7 bases. Germline CDR1 SNHLY, CDR2 FYNNEI. With 5 bases clipped from V and 1 base from J, the junction kept 2 bases outside the gene matches. CDR3 size: 15 residues. The CDR3 DNA reads TGTGCCAGCAGTCGGACAGGTTCCTATAATTCACCCCTCCACTTT. Its translation: CASSRTGSYNSPLHF.

The chain employs TRBV6-5 and TRBJ1-1; 7 positions agree with TRBD1. J gave up 8 bases and V 2 bases, and 11 bases lay outside the gene matches. The germline V gene encodes CDR1 MNHEY and CDR2 SVGAGI. The CDR3 runs 15 residues. As DNA, the CDR3 is TGTGCCAGCAGTTACCAACCACAGGGGTTGGCGGAAGCTTTCTTT. It specifies CASSYQPQGLAEAFF.

This sequence joins TRBV5-1 and TRBJ2-7; a possible D gene is TRBD1 (6 bases). Trimming took 5 bases from V and 2 from J, leaving 20 bases between them. Germline V gene lookup returns CDR1 SGHRS and CDR2 YFSETQ. This CDR3 spans 16 amino acids. This CDR3 is CASSPQPGAGTYEQYF. As DNA, the CDR3 is TGCGCCAGCAGTCCTCAACCAGGGGCAGGGACCTACGAGCAGTACTTC.